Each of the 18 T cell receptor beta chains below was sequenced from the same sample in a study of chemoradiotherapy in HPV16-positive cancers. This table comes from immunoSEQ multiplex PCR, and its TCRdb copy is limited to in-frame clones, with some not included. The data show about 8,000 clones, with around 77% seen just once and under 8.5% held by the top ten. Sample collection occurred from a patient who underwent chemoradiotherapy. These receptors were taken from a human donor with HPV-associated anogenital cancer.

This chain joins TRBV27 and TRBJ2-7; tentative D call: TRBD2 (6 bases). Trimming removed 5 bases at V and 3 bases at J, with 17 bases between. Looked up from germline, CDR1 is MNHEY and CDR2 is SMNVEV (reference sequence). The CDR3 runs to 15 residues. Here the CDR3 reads CASSAWDSKGYEQYF. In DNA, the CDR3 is TGTGCCAGCAGTGCTTGGGACTCCAAGGGCTACGAGCAGTACTTC.

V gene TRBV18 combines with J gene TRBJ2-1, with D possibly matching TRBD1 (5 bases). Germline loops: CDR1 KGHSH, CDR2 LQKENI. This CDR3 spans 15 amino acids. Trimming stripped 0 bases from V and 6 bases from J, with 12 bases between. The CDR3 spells CASSPPAQRGNEQFF. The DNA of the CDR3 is TGTGCCAGCTCACCACCGGCCCAAAGGGGCAATGAGCAGTTCTTC.

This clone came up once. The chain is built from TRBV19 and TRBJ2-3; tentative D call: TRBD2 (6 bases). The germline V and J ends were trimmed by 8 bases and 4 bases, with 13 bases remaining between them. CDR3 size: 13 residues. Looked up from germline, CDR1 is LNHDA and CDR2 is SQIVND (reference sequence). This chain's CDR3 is CASASTSADTQYF. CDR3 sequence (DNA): TGTGCCAGTGCCTCGACTAGTGCAGATACGCAGTATTTT.

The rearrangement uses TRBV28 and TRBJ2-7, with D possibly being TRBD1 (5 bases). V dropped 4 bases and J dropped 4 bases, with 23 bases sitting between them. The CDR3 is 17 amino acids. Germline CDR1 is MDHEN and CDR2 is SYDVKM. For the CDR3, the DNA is TGTGCCAGCAGTTCCCTCCTCAAGGGGCAGATCTATTACGAGCAGTACTTC. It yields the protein CASSSLLKGQIYYEQYF.

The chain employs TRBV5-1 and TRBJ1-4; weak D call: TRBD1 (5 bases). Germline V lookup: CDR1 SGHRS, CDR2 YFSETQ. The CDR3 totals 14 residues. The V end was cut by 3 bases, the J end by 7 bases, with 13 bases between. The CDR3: CASSYEGLVEKLFF. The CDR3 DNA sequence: TGCGCCAGCAGCTACGAGGGGCTTGTTGAAAAACTGTTTTTT.

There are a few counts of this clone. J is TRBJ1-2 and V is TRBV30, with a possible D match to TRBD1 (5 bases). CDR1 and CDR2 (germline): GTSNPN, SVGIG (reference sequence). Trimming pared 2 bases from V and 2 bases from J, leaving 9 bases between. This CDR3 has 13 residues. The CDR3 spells CAWSPGANYGYTF. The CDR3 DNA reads TGTGCCTGGAGTCCCGGGGCCAACTATGGCTACACCTTC.

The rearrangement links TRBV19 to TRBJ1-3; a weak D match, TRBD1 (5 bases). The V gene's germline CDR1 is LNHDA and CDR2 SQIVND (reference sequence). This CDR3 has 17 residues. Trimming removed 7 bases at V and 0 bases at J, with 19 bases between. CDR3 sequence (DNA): TGTGCCAGTACCCTAAAATCAGGGTTGGACTCTGGAAACACCATATATTTT. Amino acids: CASTLKSGLDSGNTIYF.

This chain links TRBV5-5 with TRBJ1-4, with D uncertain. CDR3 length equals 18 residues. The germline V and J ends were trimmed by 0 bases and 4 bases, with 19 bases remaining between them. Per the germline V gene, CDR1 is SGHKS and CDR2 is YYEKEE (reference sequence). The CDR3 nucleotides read TGTGCCAGCAGCTTGGCCTCATCGGGTGGGGTGAGTAATGAAAAACTGTTTTTT. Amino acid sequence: CASSLASSGGVSNEKLFF.

The DNA for the CDR3 is TGTGCCAGCAGTTTTTCAGTAGAGACTTTAAGCGGGTACACCGGGGAGCTGTTTTTT. Its translation is CASSFSVETLSGYTGELFF. The rearrangement links TRBV28 to TRBJ2-2; D may be TRBD2 (6 bases). The CDR3 runs 19 residues. In germline, CDR1 is MDHEN, CDR2 SYDVKM. V was shortened by 3 bases and J by 3 bases, with 23 bases between the two germline ends.

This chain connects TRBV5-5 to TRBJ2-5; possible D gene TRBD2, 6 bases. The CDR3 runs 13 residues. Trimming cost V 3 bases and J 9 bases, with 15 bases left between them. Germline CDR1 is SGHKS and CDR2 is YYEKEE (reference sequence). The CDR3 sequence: CASSSERRVAQYF. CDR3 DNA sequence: TGTGCCAGCAGCTCCGAACGGAGGGTGGCCCAGTACTTC.

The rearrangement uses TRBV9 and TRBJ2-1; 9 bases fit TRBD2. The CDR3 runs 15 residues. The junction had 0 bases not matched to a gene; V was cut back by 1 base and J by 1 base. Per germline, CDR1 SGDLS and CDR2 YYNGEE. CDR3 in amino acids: CASSVLAGSYNEQFF. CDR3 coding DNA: TGTGCCAGCAGCGTACTAGCGGGGTCCTACAATGAGCAGTTCTTC.

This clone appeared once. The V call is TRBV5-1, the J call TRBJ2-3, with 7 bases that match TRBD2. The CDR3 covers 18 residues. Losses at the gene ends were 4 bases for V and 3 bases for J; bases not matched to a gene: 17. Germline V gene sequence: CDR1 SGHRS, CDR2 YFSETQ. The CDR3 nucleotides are TGCGCCAGCAGCCGACCGCCCGGGACTAATATAGGGACAGATACGCAGTATTTT. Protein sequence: CASSRPPGTNIGTDTQYF.

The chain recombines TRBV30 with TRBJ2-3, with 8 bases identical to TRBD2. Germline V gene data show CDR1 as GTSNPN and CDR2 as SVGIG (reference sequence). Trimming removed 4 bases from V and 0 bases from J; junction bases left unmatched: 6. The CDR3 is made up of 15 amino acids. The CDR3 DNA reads TGTGCCTGGACTTACGGGGGGGCGAGCACAGATACGCAGTATTTT. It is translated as CAWTYGGASTDTQYF.

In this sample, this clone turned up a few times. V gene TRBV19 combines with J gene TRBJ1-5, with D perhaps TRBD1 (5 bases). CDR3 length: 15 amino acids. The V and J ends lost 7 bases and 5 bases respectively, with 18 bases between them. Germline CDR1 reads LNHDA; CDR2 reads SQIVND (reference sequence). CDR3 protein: CASNSGPLLDQPQHF. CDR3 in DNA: TGTGCCAGTAACTCGGGACCCTTGCTGGATCAGCCCCAGCATTTT.

As DNA, the CDR3 is TGTGCCAGCTCCCCCCGGCGAGACGCGAACTCCTACGAGCAGTACTTC. Protein product: CASSPRRDANSYEQYF. V is TRBV18 and J is TRBJ2-7; no clear D gene. Germline V CDR1 and CDR2: KGHSH, LQKENI. V lost 6 bases to trimming and J lost 0 bases, with 18 bases between them. This CDR3 region has 16 residues. The full variable domain, completed using reference TRBV18 and TRBJ2-7, is NAGVMQNPRHLVRRRGQEARLRCSPMKGHSHVYWYRQLPEEGLKFMVYLQKENIIDESGMPKERFSAEFPKEGPSILRIQQVVRGDSAAYFCASSPRRDANSYEQYFGPGTRLTVT.

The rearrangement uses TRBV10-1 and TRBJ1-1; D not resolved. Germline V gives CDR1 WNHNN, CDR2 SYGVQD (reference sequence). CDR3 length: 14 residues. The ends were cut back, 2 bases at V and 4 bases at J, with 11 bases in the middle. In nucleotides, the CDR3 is TGCGCCAGCAGTGAGGGAGGGATGAGCACTGAAGCTTTCTTT. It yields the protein CASSEGGMSTEAFF.

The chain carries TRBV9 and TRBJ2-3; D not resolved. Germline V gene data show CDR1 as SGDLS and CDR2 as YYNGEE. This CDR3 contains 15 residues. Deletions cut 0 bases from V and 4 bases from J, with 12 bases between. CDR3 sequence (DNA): TGTGCCAGCAGCGTAGAGTGGCAGGCCGCAGATACGCAGTATTTT. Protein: CASSVEWQAADTQYF.

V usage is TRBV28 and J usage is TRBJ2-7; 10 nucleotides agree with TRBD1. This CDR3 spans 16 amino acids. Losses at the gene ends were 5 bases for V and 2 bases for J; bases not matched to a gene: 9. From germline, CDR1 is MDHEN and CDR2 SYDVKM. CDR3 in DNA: TGTGCCAGCAGTCCCGTATGGACAGGGGGAACCTACGAGCAGTACTTC. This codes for CASSPVWTGGTYEQYF.